The clone carrying this T cell receptor (beta chain) was detected ten times or more. Its antigen is unidentified. The data derive from a study of beta chain features in type 1 diabetes. The study, taken as a whole, reports: Researchers reported that naive, central memory and Treg TCRB repertoires appeared more similar in patients than in healthy donors. TCRB CDR3s from Type 1 diabetes patients were moderately but significantly shorter in all four CD4+ subsets.

Every bit of the isolated RNA underwent reverse transcription, so sequencing read expressed TCRB transcripts. Using immunoSEQ multiplex PCR, the repertoire was profiled, and TCRdb retains in-frame clones only, with some absent. The sample has some 350,000 clones, 8% to 10% seen once. This CDR3 is built from 15 residues. V shed 5 bases, J shed 11 bases, and the junction held 13 bases outside the gene matches. Germline V gene lookup returns CDR1 SGHTA and CDR2 FQGNSA. The sequenced sample consisted of central memory CD4+ T cells from blood. This sequence originates from a man aged 25 to 40 with type 1 diabetes. This chain uses TRBV7-2 with TRBJ2-4; the match to TRBD1 covers 9 bases. CDR3 protein: CASSQTTGQGTLQYF. CDR3 DNA: TGTGCCAGCAGCCAGACCACTGGACAGGGGACCCTTCAGTACTTC.